This T cell receptor beta chain derives from a study of blood T cell repertoires in COVID-19. Across the study: Some COVID-19 samples were acute and others convalescent; all came from the United States, Italy and Spain. The analysed material was cDNA or gDNA that came from T cells, B-cell-depleted T cells, or PBMCs.

This clone was seen a single time. Original processing notes: Amplification from reference gene primers served as the basis for estimated nucleated cell counts. Assay used: immunoSEQ multiplex PCR; TCRdb lists only in-frame clones, some missing. That table supplies the V and J calls and clone size; D and trimming were determined from the DNA. The repertoire consists of tens of thousands of clones, with around 85% occurring once and the leading ten covering roughly 4%. V shed 6 bases and J shed 9 bases, with 11 bases lying between them. The CDR3 is 10 amino acids. CDR1 is SQVTM and CDR2 is ANQGSEA in the germline V gene.

The sample taken for sequencing was peripheral blood. The TCR originated in a man in his fifties or sixties with acute or convalescent COVID-19. This chain connects TRBV29-1 to TRBJ1-2, with unresolved D. CDR3 region: CSVSGHSYTF. CDR3 bases: TGCAGCGTATCAGGTCACAGCTACACCTTC.